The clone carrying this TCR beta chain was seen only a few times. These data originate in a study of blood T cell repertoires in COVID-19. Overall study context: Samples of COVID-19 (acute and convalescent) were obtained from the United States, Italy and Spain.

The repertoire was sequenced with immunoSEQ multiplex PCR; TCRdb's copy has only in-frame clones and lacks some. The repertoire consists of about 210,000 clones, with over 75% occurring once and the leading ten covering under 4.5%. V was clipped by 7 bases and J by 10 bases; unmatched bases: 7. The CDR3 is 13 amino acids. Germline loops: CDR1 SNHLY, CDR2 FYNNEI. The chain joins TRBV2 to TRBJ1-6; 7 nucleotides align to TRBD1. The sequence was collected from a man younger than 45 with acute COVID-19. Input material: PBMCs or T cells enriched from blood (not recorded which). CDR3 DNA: TGTGCCAGCACCACGCAGGGGGGCTCACCCCTCCACTTT. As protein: CASTTQGGSPLHF.